This T cell receptor beta chain was documented in a study of T cell changes during pregnancy in multiple sclerosis. Produced via immunoSEQ multiplex PCR; TCRdb's table is partial and in-frame only. The sample consists of roughly 100,000 clones, 75% to 95% of them appearing once. This CDR3 has 12 amino acids. With 7 bases removed from V and 0 bases from J, the gap between germline ends came to 10 bases. Germline CDR1 is GTSNPN and CDR2 is SVGIG (reference sequence). This chain uses TRBV30 with TRBJ2-7, with unresolved D. This receptor was taken from a female donor with multiple sclerosis, enrolled in a pregnancy study. The input for sequencing was peripheral blood, taken in the second trimester of pregnancy. The CDR3 is CASSGASYEQYF. The CDR3, as DNA: TGTGCCTCATCTGGAGCCTCCTACGAGCAGTACTTC.